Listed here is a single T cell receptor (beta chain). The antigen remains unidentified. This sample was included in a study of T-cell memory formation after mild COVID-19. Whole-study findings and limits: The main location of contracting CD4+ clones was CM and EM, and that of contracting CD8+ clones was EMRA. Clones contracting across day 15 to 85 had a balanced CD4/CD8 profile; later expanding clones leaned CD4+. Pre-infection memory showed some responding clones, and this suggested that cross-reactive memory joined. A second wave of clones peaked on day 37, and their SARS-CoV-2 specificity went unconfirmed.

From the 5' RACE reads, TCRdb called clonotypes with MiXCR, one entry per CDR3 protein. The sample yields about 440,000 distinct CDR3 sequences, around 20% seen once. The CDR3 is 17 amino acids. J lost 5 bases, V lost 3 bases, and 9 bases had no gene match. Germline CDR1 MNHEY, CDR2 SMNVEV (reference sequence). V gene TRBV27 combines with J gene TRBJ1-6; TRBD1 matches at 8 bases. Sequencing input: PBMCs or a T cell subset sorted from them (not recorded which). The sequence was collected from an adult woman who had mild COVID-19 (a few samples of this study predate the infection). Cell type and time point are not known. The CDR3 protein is CASSFGDRGGNNSPLHF. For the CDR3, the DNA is TGTGCCAGCAGTTTCGGTGACAGGGGAGGAAATAATTCACCCCTCCACTTT.